This TCR beta chain originates from a study of T cell responses to AZD1222 COVID-19 vaccine. General study points: Repertoire sampling happened only post peak T cell response. The study identified only five or six AZD1222 recipients as seropositive at baseline. Targets within unmutated variant regions were reportedly found for nearly half of spike-specific TCRs.

With regard to this clone: Its antigen is unidentified.

The CDR3 sequence is 16 residues long. Germline V gene data show CDR1 as MNHEY and CDR2 as SMNVEV (reference sequence). The ends lost 5 bases at V and 5 bases at J; junction bases unmatched: 6. TCRdb keeps only in-frame clones here, not all; method: immunoSEQ multiplex PCR. Here the sample spans around 180,000 clones, around 88% being singletons. The chain employs TRBV27 and TRBJ2-2; 12 nucleotides match TRBD2. This TCR was recovered from an adult in good health. The sample was peripheral blood, taken on day 0 of AZD1222 vaccination. Here the CDR3 reads CASSPRLAGETGELFF. In nucleotides, the CDR3 is TGTGCCAGCAGTCCCAGACTAGCGGGAGAAACCGGGGAGCTGTTTTTT.